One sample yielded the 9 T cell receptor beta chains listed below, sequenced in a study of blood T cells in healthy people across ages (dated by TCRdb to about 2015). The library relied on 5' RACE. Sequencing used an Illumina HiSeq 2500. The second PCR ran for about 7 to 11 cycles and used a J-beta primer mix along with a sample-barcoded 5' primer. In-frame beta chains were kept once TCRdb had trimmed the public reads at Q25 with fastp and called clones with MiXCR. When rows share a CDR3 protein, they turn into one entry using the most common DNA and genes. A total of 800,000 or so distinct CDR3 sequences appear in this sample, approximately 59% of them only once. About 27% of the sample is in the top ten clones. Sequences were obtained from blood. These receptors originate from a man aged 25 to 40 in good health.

The DNA of the CDR3 is TGCGCCAGCAGTCCTACAGGGAACACTGAAGCTTTCTTT. It is translated as CASSPTGNTEAFF. V and J are TRBV5-1 and TRBJ1-1, with D possibly TRBD1 on 5 matching bases. The germline CDR1 and CDR2 sequences are SGHRS and YFSETQ. The CDR3 covers 13 residues. V was trimmed by 5 bases and J by 1 base, leaving 9 bases between them.

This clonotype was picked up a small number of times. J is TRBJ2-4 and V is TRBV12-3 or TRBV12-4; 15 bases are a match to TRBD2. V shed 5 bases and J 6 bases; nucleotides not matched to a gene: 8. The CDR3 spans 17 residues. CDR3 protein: CASSPGLAGGYLNIQYF. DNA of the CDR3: TGTGCCAGCAGTCCGGGACTAGCGGGGGGATACCTAAACATTCAGTACTTC.

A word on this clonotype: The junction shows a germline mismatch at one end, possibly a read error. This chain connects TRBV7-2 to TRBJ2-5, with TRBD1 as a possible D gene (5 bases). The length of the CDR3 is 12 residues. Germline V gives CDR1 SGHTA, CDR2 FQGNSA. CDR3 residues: CAGSLSGREQYF. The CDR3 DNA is TGTGCCGGCAGCTTATCAGGGCGTGAGCAGTACTTC.

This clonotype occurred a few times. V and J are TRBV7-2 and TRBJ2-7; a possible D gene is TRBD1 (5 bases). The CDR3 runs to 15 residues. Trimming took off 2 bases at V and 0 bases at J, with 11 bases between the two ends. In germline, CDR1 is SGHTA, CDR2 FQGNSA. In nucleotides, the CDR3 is TGTGCCAGCAGCTTAAATCCCGACAGCTCCTACGAGCAGTACTTC. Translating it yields CASSLNPDSSYEQYF.

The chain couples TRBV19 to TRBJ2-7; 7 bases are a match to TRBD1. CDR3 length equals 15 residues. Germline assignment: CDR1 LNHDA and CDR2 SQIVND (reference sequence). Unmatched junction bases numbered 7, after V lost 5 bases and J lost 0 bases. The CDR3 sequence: CASSSSDRSSYEQYF. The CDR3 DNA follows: TGTGCCAGTAGTTCGTCGGACAGGAGCTCCTACGAGCAGTACTTC.

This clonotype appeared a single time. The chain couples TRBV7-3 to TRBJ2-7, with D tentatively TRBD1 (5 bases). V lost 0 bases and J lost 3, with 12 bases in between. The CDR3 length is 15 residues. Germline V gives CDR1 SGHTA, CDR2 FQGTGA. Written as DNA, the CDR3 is TGTGCCAGCAGCTTAACTTCGGCCAGGGTCTACGAGCAGTACTTC. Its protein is CASSLTSARVYEQYF.

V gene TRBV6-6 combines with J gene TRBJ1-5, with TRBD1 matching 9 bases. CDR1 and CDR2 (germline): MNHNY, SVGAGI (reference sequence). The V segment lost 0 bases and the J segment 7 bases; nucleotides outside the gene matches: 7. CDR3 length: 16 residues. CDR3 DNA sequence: TGTGCCAGCAGTTACTCAGGACAGGGGCTAATCCAGCCCCAGCATTTT. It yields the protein CASSYSGQGLIQPQHF.

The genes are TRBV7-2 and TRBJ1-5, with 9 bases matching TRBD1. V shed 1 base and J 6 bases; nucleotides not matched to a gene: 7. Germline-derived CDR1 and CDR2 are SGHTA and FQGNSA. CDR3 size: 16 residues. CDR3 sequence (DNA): TGTGCCAGCAGCTTAGAAACAGGGGGCGCGGGTCAGCCCCAGCATTTT. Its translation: CASSLETGGAGQPQHF.

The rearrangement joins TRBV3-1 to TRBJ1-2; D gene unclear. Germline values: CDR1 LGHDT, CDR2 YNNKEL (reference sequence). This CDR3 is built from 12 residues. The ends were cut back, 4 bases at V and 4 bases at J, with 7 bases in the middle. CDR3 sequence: CASSLGIYGYTF. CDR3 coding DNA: TGTGCCAGCAGCCTTGGAATCTATGGCTACACCTTC.